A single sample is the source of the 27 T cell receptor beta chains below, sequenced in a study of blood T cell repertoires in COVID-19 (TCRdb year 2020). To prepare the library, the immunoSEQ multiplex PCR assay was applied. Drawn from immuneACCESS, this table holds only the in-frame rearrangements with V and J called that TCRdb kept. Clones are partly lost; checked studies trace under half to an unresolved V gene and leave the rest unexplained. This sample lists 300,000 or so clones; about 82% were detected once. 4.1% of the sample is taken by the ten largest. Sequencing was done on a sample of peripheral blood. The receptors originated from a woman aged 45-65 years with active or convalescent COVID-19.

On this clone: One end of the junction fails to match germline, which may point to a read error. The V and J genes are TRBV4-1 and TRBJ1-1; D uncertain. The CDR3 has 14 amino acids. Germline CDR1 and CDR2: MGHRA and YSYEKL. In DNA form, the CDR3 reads TGCGCCAGCAGCCAAGATCCCGGGAACTCTGAAGCTTTCTTT. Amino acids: CASSQDPGNSEAFF.

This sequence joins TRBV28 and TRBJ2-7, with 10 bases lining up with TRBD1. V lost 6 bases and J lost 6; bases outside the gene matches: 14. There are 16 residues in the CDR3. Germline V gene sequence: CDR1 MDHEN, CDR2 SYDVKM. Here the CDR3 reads CASSLPPGQGLGEQYF. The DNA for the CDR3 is TGTGCCAGCAGCCTTCCCCCGGGACAGGGGCTCGGCGAGCAGTACTTC.

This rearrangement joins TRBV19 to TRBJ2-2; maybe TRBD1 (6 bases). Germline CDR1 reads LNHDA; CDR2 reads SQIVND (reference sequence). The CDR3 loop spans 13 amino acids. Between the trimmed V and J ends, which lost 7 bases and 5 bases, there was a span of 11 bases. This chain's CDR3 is CASTPQGTGELFF. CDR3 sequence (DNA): TGTGCCAGTACCCCACAGGGAACCGGGGAGCTGTTTTTT.

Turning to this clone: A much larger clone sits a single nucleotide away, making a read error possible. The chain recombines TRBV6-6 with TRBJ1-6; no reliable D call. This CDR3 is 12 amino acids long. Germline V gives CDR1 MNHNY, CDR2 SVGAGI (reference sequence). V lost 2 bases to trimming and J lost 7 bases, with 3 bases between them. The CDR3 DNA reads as TGTGCCAGCAGTTACCCAAATTCACCCCTCCACTTT. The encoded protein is CASSYPNSPLHF.

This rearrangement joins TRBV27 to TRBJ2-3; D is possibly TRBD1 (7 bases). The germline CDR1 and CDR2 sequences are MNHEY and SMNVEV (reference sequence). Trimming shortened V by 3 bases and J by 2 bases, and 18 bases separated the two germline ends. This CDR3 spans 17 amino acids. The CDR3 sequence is CASSFQGGAAYTDTQYF. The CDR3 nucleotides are TGTGCCAGCAGTTTTCAGGGGGGAGCTGCCTACACAGATACGCAGTATTTT.

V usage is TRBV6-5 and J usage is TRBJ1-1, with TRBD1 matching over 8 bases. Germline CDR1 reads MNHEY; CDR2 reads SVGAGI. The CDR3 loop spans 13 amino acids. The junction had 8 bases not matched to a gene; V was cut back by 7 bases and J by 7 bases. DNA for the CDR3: TGTGCCAGCATTACAGGGGGGACTCGTGAAGCTTTCTTT. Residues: CASITGGTREAFF.

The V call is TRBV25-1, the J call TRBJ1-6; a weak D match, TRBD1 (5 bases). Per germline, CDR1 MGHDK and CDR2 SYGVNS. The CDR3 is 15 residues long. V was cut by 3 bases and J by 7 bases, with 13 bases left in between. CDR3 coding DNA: TGTGCCAGCAGTGATCCCCAGGGTTCCAATTCACCCCTCCACTTT. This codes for CASSDPQGSNSPLHF.

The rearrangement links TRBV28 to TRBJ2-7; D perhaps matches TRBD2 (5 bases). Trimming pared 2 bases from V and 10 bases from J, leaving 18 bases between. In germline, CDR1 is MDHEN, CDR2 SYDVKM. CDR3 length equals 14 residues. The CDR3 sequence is CASSLEPLGSGQYF. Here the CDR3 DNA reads TGTGCCAGCAGTTTAGAGCCCTTGGGGTCGGGACAGTACTTC.

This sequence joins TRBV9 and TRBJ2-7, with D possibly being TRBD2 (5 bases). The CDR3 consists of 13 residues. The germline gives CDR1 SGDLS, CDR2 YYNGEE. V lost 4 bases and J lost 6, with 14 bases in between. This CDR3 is CASSSGLSGEQYF. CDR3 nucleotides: TGTGCCAGCAGCTCCGGACTCTCCGGCGAGCAGTACTTC.

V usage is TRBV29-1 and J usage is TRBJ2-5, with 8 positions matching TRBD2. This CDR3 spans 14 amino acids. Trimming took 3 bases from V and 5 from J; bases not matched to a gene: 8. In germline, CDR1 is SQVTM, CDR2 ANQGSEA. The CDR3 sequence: CSVESSGRQETQYF. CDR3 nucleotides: TGCAGCGTTGAGTCCAGCGGGAGACAGGAGACCCAGTACTTC.

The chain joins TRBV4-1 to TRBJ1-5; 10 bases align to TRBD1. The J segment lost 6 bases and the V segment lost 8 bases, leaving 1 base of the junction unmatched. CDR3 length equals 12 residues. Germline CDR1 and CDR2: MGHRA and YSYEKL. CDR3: CASGQGGQPQHF. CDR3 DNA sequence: TGCGCCAGCGGACAGGGGGGTCAGCCCCAGCATTTT.

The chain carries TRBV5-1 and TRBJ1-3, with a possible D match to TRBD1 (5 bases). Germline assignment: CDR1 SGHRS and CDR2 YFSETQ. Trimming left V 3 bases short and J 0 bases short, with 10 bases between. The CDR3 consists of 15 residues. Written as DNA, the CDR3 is TGCGCCAGCAGCTCCGCAAGGGGCTCTGGAAACACCATATATTTT. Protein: CASSSARGSGNTIYF. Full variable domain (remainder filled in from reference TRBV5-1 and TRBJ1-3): KAGVTQTPRYLIKTRGQQVTLSCSPISGHRSVSWYQQTPGQGLQFLFEYFSETQRNKGNFPGRFSGRQFSNSRSEMNVSTLELGDSALYLCASSSARGSGNTIYFGEGSWLTVV.

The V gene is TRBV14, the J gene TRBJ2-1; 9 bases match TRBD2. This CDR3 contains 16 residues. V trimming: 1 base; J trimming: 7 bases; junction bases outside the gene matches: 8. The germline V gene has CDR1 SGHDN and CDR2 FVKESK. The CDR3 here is CASSQVVAGVRNEQFF. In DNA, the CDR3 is TGTGCCAGCAGCCAAGTTGTAGCGGGAGTCAGAAATGAGCAGTTCTTC.

CDR3 nucleotide sequence: TGTGCCAGCAGCCCGAGCGGGAGTGATCCCTACGAGCAGTACTTC. It encodes CASSPSGSDPYEQYF. J is TRBJ2-7 and V is TRBV4-2; 8 bases agree with TRBD2. Germline CDR1 and CDR2: LGHNA and YNFKEQ. With 4 bases clipped from V and 2 bases from J, the junction kept 7 bases outside the gene matches. This CDR3 has 15 residues.

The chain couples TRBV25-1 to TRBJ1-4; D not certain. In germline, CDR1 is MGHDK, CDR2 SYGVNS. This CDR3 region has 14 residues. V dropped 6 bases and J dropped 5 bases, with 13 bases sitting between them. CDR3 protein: CASSPTFHNEKLFF. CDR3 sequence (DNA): TGTGCCAGCAGCCCCACATTTCACAATGAAAAACTGTTTTTT.

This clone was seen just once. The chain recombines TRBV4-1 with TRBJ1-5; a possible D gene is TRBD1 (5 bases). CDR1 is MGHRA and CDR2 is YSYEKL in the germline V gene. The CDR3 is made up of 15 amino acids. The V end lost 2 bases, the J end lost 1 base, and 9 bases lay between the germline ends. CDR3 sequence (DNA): TGCGCCAGCAGCCAACAGACAGCCAGCAATCAGCCCCAGCATTTT. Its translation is CASSQQTASNQPQHF.

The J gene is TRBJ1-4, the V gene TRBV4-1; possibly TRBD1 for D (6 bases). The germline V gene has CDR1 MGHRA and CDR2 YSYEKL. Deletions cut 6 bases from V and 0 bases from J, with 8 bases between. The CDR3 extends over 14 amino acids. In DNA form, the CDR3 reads TGCGCCAGCAGGTACAGGGCAACTAATGAAAAACTGTTTTTT. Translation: CASRYRATNEKLFF.

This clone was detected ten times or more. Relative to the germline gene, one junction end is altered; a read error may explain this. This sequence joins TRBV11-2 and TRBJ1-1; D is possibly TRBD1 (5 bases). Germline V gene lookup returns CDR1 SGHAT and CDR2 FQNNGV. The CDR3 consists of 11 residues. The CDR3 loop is CALPSRGPRVF. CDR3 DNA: TGTGCCCTCCCCTCTCGAGGTCCCAGGGTCTTT.

CDR3 coding DNA: TGCGCCAGCAGCTTAACGGGACTAGCGGGAGGGCTAGGGTCAGCCCAAGAGACCCAGTACTTC. Protein sequence: CASSLTGLAGGLGSAQETQYF. The rearrangement joins TRBV4-1 to TRBJ2-5; 16 nucleotides agree with TRBD2. Trimming at V came to 5 bases and at J to 1 base, leaving 16 bases not matched to a gene. Germline CDR1 reads MGHRA; CDR2 reads YSYEKL. The CDR3 extends over 21 amino acids.

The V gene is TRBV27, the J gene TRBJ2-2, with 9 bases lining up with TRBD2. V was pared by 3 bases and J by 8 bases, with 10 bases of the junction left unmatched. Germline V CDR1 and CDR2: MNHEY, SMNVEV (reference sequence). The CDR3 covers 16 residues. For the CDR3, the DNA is TGTGCCAGCAGTTTCCTTAGGGGGACTAGCAATGGGGAGCTGTTTTTT. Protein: CASSFLRGTSNGELFF.

The CDR3: CASSRQGFNTEAFF. The DNA of the CDR3 is TGTGCCAGCAGTCGACAGGGGTTTAACACTGAAGCTTTCTTT. V and J are TRBV6-5 and TRBJ1-1; 8 positions agree with TRBD1. Germline trimming cut 5 bases from V and 2 bases from J; bases unmatched to any gene: 4. Germline V gives CDR1 MNHEY, CDR2 SVGAGI. This CDR3 has 14 residues.

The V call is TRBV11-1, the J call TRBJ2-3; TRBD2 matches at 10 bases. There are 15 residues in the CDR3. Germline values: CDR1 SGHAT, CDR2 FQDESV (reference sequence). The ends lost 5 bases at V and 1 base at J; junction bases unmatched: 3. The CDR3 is CASSRAGGGTDTQYF. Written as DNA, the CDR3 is TGTGCCAGCAGCCGAGCGGGAGGGGGCACAGATACGCAGTATTTT.

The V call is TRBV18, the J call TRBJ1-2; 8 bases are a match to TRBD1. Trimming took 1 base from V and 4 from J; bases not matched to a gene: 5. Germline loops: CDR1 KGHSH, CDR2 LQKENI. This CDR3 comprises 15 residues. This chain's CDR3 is CASSPQDRVSYGYTF. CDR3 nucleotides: TGTGCCAGCTCACCACAGGACAGGGTTTCCTATGGCTACACCTTC.

The CDR3 loop reads CASTNTTGRSQPQHF. CDR3 sequence (DNA): TGTGCCAGCACGAATACGACAGGGCGAAGCCAGCCCCAGCATTTT. V usage is TRBV2 and J usage is TRBJ1-5; 7 nucleotides line up with TRBD1. V was clipped by 7 bases and J by 7 bases; unmatched bases: 13. CDR3 length equals 15 residues. Germline V gene lookup returns CDR1 SNHLY and CDR2 FYNNEI.

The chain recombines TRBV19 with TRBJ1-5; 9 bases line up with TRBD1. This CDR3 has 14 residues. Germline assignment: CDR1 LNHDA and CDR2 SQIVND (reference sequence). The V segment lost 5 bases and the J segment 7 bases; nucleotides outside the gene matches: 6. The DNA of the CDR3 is TGTGCCAGTAGTTCACAGGGGGCAGGACAGCCCCAGCATTTT. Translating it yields CASSSQGAGQPQHF.

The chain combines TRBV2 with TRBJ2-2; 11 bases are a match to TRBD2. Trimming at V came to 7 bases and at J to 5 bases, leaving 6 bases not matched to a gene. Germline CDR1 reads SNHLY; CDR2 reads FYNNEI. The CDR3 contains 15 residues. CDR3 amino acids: CASNLAGGSTGELFF. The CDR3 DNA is TGTGCCAGCAACCTAGCGGGAGGTTCAACCGGGGAGCTGTTTTTT.

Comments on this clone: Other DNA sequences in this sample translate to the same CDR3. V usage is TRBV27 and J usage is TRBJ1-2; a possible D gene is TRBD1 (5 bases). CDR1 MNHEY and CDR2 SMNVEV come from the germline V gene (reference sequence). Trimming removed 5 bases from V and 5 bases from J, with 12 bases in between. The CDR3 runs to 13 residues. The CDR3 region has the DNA TGTGCCAGCAGTCTCGGGGCGGGGTATGGCTACACCTTC. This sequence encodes CASSLGAGYGYTF.